Below, one TCR beta chain is given with its context. Its antigen is undetermined. The sample is drawn from a study of OX40 agonist ivuxolimab in advanced cancers. Overall study results and limits: Expanded peripheral T-cell antigen specificity went undetermined.

Germline CDR1 LNHDA, CDR2 SQIVND (reference sequence). The V and J ends lost 3 bases and 0 bases, in that order; junction bases with no gene match: 4. The length of the CDR3 is 15 residues. Assay used: immunoSEQ multiplex PCR; TCRdb lists only in-frame clones, some missing. Among 100,000 or so clones listed, about nine tenths were seen once. The chain uses TRBV19 and TRBJ1-1; 7 nucleotides agree with TRBD1. The material sequenced was CD4+ or CD8+ T cells sorted from blood, taken in a trial of the OX40 agonist ivuxolimab. The receptor's source is an adult with an advanced solid tumor such as melanoma, head and neck, liver or kidney cancer. CDR3 sequence reads: CASSMAGTVNTEAFF. CDR3 DNA sequence: TGTGCCAGTAGTATGGCCGGGACAGTGAACACTGAAGCTTTCTTT.